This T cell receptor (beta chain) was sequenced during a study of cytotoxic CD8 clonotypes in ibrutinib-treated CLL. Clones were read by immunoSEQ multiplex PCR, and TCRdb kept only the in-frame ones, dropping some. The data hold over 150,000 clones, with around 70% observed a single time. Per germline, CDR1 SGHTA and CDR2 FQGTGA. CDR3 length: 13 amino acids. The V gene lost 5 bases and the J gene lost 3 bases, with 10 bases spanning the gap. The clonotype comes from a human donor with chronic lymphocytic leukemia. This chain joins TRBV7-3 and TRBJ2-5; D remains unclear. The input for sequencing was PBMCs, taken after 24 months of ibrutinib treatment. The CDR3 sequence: CASSLSRKETQYF. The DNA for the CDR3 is TGTGCCAGCAGCCTTTCGCGGAAAGAGACCCAGTACTTC.